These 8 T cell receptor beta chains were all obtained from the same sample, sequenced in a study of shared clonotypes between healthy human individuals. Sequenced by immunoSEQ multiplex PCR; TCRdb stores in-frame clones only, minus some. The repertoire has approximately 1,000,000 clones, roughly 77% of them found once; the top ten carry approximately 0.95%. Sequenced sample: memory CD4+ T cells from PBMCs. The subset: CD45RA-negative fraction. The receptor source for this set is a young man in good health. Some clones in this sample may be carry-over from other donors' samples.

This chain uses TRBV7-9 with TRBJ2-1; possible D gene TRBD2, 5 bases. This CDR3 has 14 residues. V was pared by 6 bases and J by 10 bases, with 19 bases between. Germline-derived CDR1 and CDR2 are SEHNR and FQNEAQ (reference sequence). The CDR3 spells CASSSRILVSEQFF. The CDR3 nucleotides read TGTGCCAGCAGTTCCAGAATACTAGTCTCGGAGCAGTTCTTC. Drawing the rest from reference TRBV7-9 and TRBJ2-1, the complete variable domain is DTGVSQNPRHKITKRGQNVTFRCDPISEHNRLYWYRQTLGQGPEFLTYFQNEAQLEKSRLLSDRFSAERPKGSFSTLEIQRTEQGDSAMYLCASSSRILVSEQFFGPGTRLTVL.

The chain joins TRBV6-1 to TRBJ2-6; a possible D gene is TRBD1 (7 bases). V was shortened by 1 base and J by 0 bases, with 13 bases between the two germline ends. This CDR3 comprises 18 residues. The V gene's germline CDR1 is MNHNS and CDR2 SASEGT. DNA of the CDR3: TGTGCCAGCAGTGAAGTCGGACAGGACTACTCTGGGGCCAACGTCCTGACTTTC. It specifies CASSEVGQDYSGANVLTF.

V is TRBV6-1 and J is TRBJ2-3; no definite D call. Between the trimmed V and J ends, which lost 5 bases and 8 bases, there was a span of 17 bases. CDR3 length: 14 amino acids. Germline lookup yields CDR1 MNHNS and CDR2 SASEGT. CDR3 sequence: CASSFARSPGTQYF. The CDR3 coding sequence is TGTGCCAGCAGTTTTGCCCGATCTCCAGGTACGCAGTATTTT.

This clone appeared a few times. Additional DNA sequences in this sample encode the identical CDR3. The CDR3, as DNA: TGTGCCAGTAGTATCGTCAATGAGCAGTTCTTC. It codes for CASSIVNEQFF. V usage is TRBV19 and J usage is TRBJ2-1; D gene uncertain. V shed 3 bases and J shed 6 bases, with 3 bases lying between them. The CDR3 extends over 11 amino acids. Looked up from germline, CDR1 is LNHDA and CDR2 is SQIVND (reference sequence).

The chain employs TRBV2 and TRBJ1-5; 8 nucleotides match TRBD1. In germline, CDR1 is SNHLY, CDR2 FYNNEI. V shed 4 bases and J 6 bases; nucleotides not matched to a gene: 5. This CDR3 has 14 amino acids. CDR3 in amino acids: CASSGQGFSQPQHF. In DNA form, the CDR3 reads TGTGCCAGCAGTGGACAGGGGTTTAGTCAGCCCCAGCATTTT.

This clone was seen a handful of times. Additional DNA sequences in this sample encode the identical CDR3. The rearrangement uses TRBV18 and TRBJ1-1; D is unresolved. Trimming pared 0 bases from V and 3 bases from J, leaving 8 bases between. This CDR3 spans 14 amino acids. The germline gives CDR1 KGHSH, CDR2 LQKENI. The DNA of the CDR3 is TGTGCCAGCTCACCACCTTCCGTTGACACTGAAGCTTTCTTT. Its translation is CASSPPSVDTEAFF.

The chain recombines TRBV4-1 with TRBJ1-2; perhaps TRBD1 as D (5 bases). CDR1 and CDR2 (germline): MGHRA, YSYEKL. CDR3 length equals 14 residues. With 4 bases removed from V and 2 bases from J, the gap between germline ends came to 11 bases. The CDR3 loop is CASSLSGGNYGYTF. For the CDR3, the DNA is TGCGCCAGCAGCCTTAGTGGGGGAAACTATGGCTACACCTTC.

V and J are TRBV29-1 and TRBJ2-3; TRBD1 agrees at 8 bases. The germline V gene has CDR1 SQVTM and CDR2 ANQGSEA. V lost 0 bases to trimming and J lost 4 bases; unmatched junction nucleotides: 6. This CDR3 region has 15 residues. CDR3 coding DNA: TGCAGCGTTGAAGATTGGACAGGGAGACCAGATACGCAGTATTTT. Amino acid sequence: CSVEDWTGRPDTQYF.